This T cell receptor (beta chain) was sequenced during a study of T cells in Graves' hyperthyroidism and ophthalmopathy. Overall study: Specimen type is peripheral blood, collected at initial diagnosis prior to any treatment.

RNA transcripts were the template for amplifying TCR beta CDR3 regions. The TCR CDR3 was amplified in a first-round RT-PCR using the HTBI primer set. MiXCR, applied by TCRdb to the multiplex PCR reads, yields one record per CDR3 protein. The sample has hundreds of thousands of distinct CDR3 sequences, less than 25% seen once; the top ten hold about 11%. This clonotype showed up many times. CDR1 SGHTA and CDR2 FQGNSA come from the germline V gene. V dropped 5 bases and J dropped 0 bases, with 14 bases sitting between them. This CDR3 contains 15 residues. Source material: blood. The TCR sequence derives from a woman in her twenties or thirties with Graves' ophthalmopathy. The chain uses TRBV7-2 and TRBJ2-7, with D perhaps matching TRBD2 (5 bases). CDR3 loop: CASSKKRLSSYEQYF. Here the CDR3 DNA reads TGTGCCAGCAGCAAAAAGCGGCTGAGCTCCTACGAGCAGTACTTC.